This entry lists 17 T cell receptor beta chains sequenced from one sample in a study of regulatory T cells in long-lasting Graves disease. TCR beta libraries were built with iRepertoire HTBI primers and Arm-PCR of CDR3 regions. TCRdb re-derived calls from the multiplex PCR reads in MiXCR, one entry per CDR3 protein. The sample includes a few hundred thousand distinct CDR3 sequences, roughly 24% of them seen just once. The sample's time point: persistent/refractory GD, antithyroid drugs over 5 years with positive TRAb. Following extraction of RNA from PBMCs, that RNA was used to make the TCR library. The starting material was peripheral blood mononuclear cells (PBMCs), obtained when the disease was refractory, from a patient treated with antithyroid drugs. These receptors were collected from a woman aged 40 to 50 with Graves disease.

The chain carries TRBV5-1 and TRBJ2-1; TRBD1 matches 10 bases. Germline CDR1 is SGHRS and CDR2 is YFSETQ. There are 14 residues in the CDR3. Trimming took 0 bases from V and 7 from J; bases not matched to a gene: 1. In DNA form, the CDR3 reads TGCGCCAGCAGCTTGGGGGACAGGGGAAATGAGCAGTTCTTC. It codes for CASSLGDRGNEQFF.

The chain couples TRBV29-1 to TRBJ2-7, with 12 positions matching TRBD2. Germline V gene lookup returns CDR1 SQVTM and CDR2 ANQGSEA. This CDR3 comprises 18 residues. The V and J ends lost 7 bases and 1 base, in that order; junction bases with no gene match: 17. The CDR3 DNA sequence: TGCAGCGCTACAACCCTTCCGGGACTAGCGGGTATTTCCTACGAGCAGTACTTC. Translation gives CSATTLPGLAGISYEQYF.

This rearrangement joins TRBV30 to TRBJ2-7; D is undetermined. The ends were cut back, 7 bases at V and 3 bases at J, with 13 bases in the middle. The CDR3 runs to 12 residues. Germline V gene lookup returns CDR1 GTSNPN and CDR2 SVGIG (reference sequence). The CDR3 spells CAFETWGYEQYF. The CDR3 DNA sequence: TGTGCCTTCGAGACCTGGGGCTACGAGCAGTACTTC.

The J gene is TRBJ2-6, the V gene TRBV15; D may be TRBD2 (5 bases). CDR3 size: 15 residues. V shed 8 bases and J shed 2 bases, with 13 bases lying between them. Germline V gene data show CDR1 as LNHNV and CDR2 as YYDKDF (reference sequence). In DNA, the CDR3 is TGTGCCACCTTAGCCCCCGGGACTGGGGCCAACGTCCTGACTTTC. Encoded protein: CATLAPGTGANVLTF.

This chain joins TRBV7-9 and TRBJ2-2; no clear D. V was clipped by 5 bases and J by 6 bases, with 4 bases between them. Per germline, CDR1 SEHNR and CDR2 FQNEAQ (reference sequence). CDR3 size: 11 residues. CDR3 in amino acids: CASSNSGELFF. The CDR3 DNA reads as TGTGCCAGCAGCAACTCCGGGGAGCTGTTTTTT. Full variable domain (remainder filled in from reference TRBV7-9 and TRBJ2-2): DTGVSQNPRHKITKRGQNVTFRCDPISEHNRLYWYRQTLGQGPEFLTYFQNEAQLEKSRLLSDRFSAERPKGSFSTLEIQRTEQGDSAMYLCASSNSGELFFGEGSRLTVL.

This chain joins TRBV27 and TRBJ1-2; D is perhaps TRBD1 (6 bases). The CDR3 totals 18 residues. Trimming shortened V by 2 bases and J by 4 bases, and 23 bases separated the two germline ends. The germline CDR1 and CDR2 sequences are MNHEY and SMNVEV (reference sequence). The CDR3 DNA is TGTGCCAGCAGTTTAGCCGTCCGACAGGCCTGGGATAGCTATGGCTACACCTTC. Translation: CASSLAVRQAWDSYGYTF.

This clonotype was seen many times. This chain joins TRBV7-9 and TRBJ1-5, with TRBD1 matching over 7 bases. J gave up 4 bases and V 5 bases, and 5 bases lay outside the gene matches. From germline, CDR1 is SEHNR and CDR2 FQNEAQ (reference sequence). The CDR3 consists of 14 residues. CDR3 nucleotide sequence: TGTGCCAGCAGCCCCGACAGGGCAAATCAGCCCCAGCATTTT. Its translation is CASSPDRANQPQHF.

This clonotype was seen more than once but under ten times. The J gene is TRBJ2-2, the V gene TRBV5-1; 8 bases are shared with TRBD1. V shed 4 bases, J shed 1 base, and the junction held 6 bases outside the gene matches. Looked up from germline, CDR1 is SGHRS and CDR2 is YFSETQ. The CDR3 spans 16 residues. In nucleotides, the CDR3 is TGCGCCAGCAGCCCCCGACAGGGGATGAACACCGGGGAGCTGTTTTTT. This codes for CASSPRQGMNTGELFF.

On this clonotype: One junction end disagrees with the germline gene, perhaps due to a read error. The V call is TRBV7-9, the J call TRBJ2-5; weak D call: TRBD1 (5 bases). This CDR3 contains 13 residues. Germline lookup yields CDR1 SEHNR and CDR2 FQNEAQ (reference sequence). This CDR3 is CAGSPGRVETQYF. In nucleotides, the CDR3 is TGTGCCGGCAGCCCGGGCAGGGTGGAGACCCAGTACTTC. The full variable domain, completed using reference TRBV7-9 and TRBJ2-5, is DTGVSQNPRHKITKRGQNVTFRCDPISEHNRLYWYRQTLGQGPEFLTYFQNEAQLEKSRLLSDRFSAERPKGSFSTLEIQRTEQGDSAMYLCAGSPGRVETQYFGPGTRLLVL.

With respect to this clonotype: A much larger clone sits a single nucleotide away, making a read error possible. The gene calls are TRBV27 and TRBJ1-2, with 10 bases lining up with TRBD1. This CDR3 comprises 14 residues. Trimming took 8 bases from V and 9 from J; bases not matched to a gene: 12. The germline V gene has CDR1 MNHEY and CDR2 SMNVEV (reference sequence). CDR3 protein: CASSPGQGFLSYTF. The CDR3 DNA follows: TGTGCCAGCTCTCCGGGACAGGGGTTTCTTAGCTACACCTTC.

This chain joins TRBV4-1 and TRBJ1-4; D gene unclear. The CDR3 is 12 amino acids. Trimming removed 0 bases at V and 7 bases at J, with 3 bases between. The germline CDR1 and CDR2 sequences are MGHRA and YSYEKL. In DNA, the CDR3 is TGCGCCAGCAGCCAAGATGGTGAAAAACTGTTTTTT. Protein product: CASSQDGEKLFF.

This clonotype has more than one count but fewer than ten. The chain is built from TRBV5-1 and TRBJ1-3, with D possibly TRBD1 on 5 matching bases. V gave up 4 bases and J gave up 0 bases, with 11 bases separating them. CDR3 size: 15 residues. Germline CDR1 and CDR2: SGHRS and YFSETQ. CDR3 region: CASSLDRFSGNTIYF. DNA of the CDR3: TGCGCCAGCAGCCTTGACAGATTCTCTGGAAACACCATATATTTT. Variable domain in full (rest from reference TRBV5-1 and TRBJ1-3): KAGVTQTPRYLIKTRGQQVTLSCSPISGHRSVSWYQQTPGQGLQFLFEYFSETQRNKGNFPGRFSGRQFSNSRSEMNVSTLELGDSALYLCASSLDRFSGNTIYFGEGSWLTVV.

In the case of this clonotype: This may come from a read error, since a much larger clone is one base off. The chain couples TRBV29-1 to TRBJ2-7; D not resolved. CDR3 length: 11 residues. Germline CDR1 reads SQVTM; CDR2 reads ANQGSEA. The chain's CDR3 is CSVQDWYEQHF. The CDR3 DNA reads as TGCAGCGTTCAAGACTGGTACGAGCAGCACTTC.

The rearrangement uses TRBV6-2 or TRBV6-3 and TRBJ2-4, with D perhaps matching TRBD1 or TRBD2 (6 bases each). Germline lookup yields CDR1 MNHEY and CDR2 SVGEGT. With 6 bases removed from V and 3 bases from J, the gap between germline ends came to 9 bases. This CDR3 spans 13 amino acids. The CDR3 region is CASREGVKNIQYF. The CDR3 nucleotides are TGTGCCAGCAGGGAGGGGGTCAAAAACATTCAGTACTTC.

This clonotype was detected only a few times. CDR3 sequence: CAISVEDWETQYF. The CDR3 coding sequence is TGTGCCATCAGTGTTGAGGACTGGGAGACCCAGTACTTC. The chain combines TRBV10-3 with TRBJ2-5; a possible D gene is TRBD2 (5 bases). V was trimmed by 4 bases and J by 5 bases, leaving 11 bases between them. The CDR3 has 13 amino acids. Germline assignment: CDR1 ENHRY and CDR2 SYGVKD.

This clonotype was counted at least ten times. The gene calls are TRBV11-2 and TRBJ2-7, with 7 nucleotides matching TRBD2. J gave up 1 base and V 3 bases, and 6 bases lay outside the gene matches. Germline V lookup: CDR1 SGHAT, CDR2 FQNNGV. The CDR3 totals 15 residues. For the CDR3, the DNA is TGTGCCAGCAGCTTCCCAGCGGGACCGTCCTACGAGCAGTACTTC. It translates to CASSFPAGPSYEQYF.

This clonotype was counted between two and nine times. The J gene is TRBJ1-5, the V gene TRBV19, with D uncertain. Germline values: CDR1 LNHDA, CDR2 SQIVND (reference sequence). There are 14 residues in the CDR3. Trimming took off 5 bases at V and 3 bases at J, with 11 bases between the two ends. CDR3 sequence: CASSQRSDNQPQHF. The CDR3 nucleotides read TGTGCCAGTAGTCAACGATCGGACAATCAGCCCCAGCATTTT.